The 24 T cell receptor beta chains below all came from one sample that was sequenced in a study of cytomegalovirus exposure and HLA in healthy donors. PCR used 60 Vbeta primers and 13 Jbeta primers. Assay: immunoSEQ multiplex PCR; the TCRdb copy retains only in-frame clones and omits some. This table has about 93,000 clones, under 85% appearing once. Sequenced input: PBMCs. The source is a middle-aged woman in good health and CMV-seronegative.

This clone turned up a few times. CDR3: CASGNGQGYNEQFF. CDR3 in DNA: TGTGCCAGCGGTAACGGACAGGGCTACAATGAGCAGTTCTTC. This chain links TRBV7-2 with TRBJ2-1, with 8 nucleotides matching TRBD1. V was clipped by 8 bases and J by 3 bases; unmatched bases: 6. There are 14 residues in the CDR3. Germline V gives CDR1 SGHTA, CDR2 FQGNSA. Full variable domain (rest looked up from reference TRBV7-2 and TRBJ2-1): GAGVSQSPSNKVTEKGKDVELRCDPISGHTALYWYRQSLGQGLEFLIYFQGNSAPDKSGLPSDRFSAERTGGSVSTLTIQRTQQEDSAVYLCASGNGQGYNEQFFGPGTRLTVL.

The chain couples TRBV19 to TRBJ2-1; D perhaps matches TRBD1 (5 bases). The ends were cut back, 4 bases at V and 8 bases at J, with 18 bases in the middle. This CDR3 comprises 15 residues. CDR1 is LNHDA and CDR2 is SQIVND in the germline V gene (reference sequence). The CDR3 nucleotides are TGTGCCAGTAGTACCCAAGTCGGTTCAGGGCATGAGCAGTTCTTC. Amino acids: CASSTQVGSGHEQFF.

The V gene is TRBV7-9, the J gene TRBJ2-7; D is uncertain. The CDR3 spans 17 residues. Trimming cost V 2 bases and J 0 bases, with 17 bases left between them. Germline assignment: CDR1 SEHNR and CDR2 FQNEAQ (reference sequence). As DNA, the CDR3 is TGTGCCAGCAGCTTATATCCTGATGGCTTCAGCTCCTACGAGCAGTACTTC. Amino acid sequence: CASSLYPDGFSSYEQYF.

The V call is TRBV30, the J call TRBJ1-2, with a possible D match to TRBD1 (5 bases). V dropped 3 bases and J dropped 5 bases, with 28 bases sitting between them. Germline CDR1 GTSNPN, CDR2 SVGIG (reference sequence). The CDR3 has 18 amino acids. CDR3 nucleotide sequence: TGTGCCTGGAGAGGAAGACAGCCACCTTCGAGTATGGGGTATGGCTACACCTTC. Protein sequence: CAWRGRQPPSSMGYGYTF.

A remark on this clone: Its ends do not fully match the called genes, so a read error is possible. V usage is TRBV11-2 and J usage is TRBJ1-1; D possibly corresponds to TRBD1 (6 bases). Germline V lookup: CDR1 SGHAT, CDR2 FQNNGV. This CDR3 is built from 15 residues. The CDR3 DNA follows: TGTGCCAGCAGCTCCGGACAGCGTCTGAACACTAAAGCTTTCTTT. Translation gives CASSSGQRLNTKAFF. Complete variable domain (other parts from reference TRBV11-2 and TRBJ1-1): EAGVAQSPRYKIIEKRQSVAFWCNPISGHATLYWYQQILGQGPKLLIQFQNNGVVDDSQLPKDRFSAERLKGVDSTLKIQPAKLEDSAVYLCASSSGQRLNTKAFFGQGTRLTVV.

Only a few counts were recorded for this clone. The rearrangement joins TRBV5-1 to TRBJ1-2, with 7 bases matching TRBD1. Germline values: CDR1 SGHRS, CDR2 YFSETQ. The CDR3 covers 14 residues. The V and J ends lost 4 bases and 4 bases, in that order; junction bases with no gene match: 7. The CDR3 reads CASSNSAGGYGYTF. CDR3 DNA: TGCGCCAGCAGCAATTCTGCAGGGGGCTATGGCTACACCTTC. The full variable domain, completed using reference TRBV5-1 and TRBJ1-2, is KAGVTQTPRYLIKTRGQQVTLSCSPISGHRSVSWYQQTPGQGLQFLFEYFSETQRNKGNFPGRFSGRQFSNSRSEMNVSTLELGDSALYLCASSNSAGGYGYTFGSGTRLTVV.

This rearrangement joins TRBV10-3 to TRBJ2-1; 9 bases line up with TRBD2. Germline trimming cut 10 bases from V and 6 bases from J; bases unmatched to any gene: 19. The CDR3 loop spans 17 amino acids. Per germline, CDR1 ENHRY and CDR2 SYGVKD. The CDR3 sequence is CATTKLTAAGGLNEQFF. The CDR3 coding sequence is TGTGCCACCACCAAGCTCACGGCAGCGGGAGGCCTCAATGAGCAGTTCTTC.

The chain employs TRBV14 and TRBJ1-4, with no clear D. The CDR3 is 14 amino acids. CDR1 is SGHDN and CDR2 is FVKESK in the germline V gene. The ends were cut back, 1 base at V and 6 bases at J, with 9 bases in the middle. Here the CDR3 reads CASSQVFEDEKLFF. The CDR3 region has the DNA TGTGCCAGCAGCCAAGTCTTTGAGGATGAAAAACTGTTTTTT.

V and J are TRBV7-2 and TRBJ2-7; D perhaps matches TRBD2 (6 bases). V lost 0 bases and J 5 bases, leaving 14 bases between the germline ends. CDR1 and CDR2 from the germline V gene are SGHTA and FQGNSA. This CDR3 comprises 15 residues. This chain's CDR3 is CASSLARGIGDEQYF. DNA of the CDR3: TGTGCCAGCAGCTTAGCTCGGGGGATCGGGGACGAGCAGTACTTC. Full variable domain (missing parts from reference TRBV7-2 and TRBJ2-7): GAGVSQSPSNKVTEKGKDVELRCDPISGHTALYWYRQSLGQGLEFLIYFQGNSAPDKSGLPSDRFSAERTGGSVSTLTIQRTQQEDSAVYLCASSLARGIGDEQYFGPGTRLTVT.

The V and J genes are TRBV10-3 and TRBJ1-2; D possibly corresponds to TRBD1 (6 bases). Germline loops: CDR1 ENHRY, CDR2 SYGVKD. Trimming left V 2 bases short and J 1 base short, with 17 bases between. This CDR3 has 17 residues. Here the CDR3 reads CAISETGRVGYNYGYTF. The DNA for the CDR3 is TGTGCCATCAGTGAGACAGGGAGAGTCGGTTATAACTATGGCTACACCTTC.

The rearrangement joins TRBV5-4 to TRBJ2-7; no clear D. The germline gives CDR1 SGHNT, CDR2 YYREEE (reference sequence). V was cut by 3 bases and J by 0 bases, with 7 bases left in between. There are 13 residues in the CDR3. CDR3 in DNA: TGTGCCAGCAGCTGGGCCAGCTCCTACGAGCAGTACTTC. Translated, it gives CASSWASSYEQYF.

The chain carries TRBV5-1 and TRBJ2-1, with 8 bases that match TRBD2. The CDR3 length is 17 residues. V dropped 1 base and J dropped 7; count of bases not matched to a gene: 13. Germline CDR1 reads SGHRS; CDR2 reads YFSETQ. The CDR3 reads CASSLNGRREEVNEQFF. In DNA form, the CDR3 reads TGCGCCAGCAGCTTGAATGGTCGGCGGGAGGAGGTGAATGAGCAGTTCTTC.

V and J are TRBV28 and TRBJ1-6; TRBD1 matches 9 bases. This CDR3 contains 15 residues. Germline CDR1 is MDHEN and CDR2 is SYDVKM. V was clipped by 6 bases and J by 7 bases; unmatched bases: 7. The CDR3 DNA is TGTGCCAGCAGACCTTGGACAGGGGACAATTCACCCCTCCACTTT. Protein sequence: CASRPWTGDNSPLHF.

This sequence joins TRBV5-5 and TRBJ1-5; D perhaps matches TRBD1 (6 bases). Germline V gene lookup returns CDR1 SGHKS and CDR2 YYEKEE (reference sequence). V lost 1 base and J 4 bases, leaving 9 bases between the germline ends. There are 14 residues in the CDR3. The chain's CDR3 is CASSLTGPNQPQHF. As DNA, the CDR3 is TGTGCCAGCAGCTTGACAGGGCCTAATCAGCCCCAGCATTTT.

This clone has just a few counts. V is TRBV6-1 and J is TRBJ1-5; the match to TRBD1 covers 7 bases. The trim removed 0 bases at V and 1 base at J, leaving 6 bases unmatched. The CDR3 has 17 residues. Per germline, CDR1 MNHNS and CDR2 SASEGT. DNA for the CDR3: TGTGCCAGCAGTGAAGCAGTATGGGACAGCAGCAATCAGCCCCAGCATTTT. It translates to CASSEAVWDSSNQPQHF.

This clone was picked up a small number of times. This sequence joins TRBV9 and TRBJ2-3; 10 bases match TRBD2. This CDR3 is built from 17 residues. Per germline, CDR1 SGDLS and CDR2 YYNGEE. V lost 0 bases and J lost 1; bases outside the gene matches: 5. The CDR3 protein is CASSVGVAGGGTDTQYF. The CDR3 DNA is TGTGCCAGCAGCGTAGGGGTAGCGGGAGGCGGCACAGATACGCAGTATTTT.

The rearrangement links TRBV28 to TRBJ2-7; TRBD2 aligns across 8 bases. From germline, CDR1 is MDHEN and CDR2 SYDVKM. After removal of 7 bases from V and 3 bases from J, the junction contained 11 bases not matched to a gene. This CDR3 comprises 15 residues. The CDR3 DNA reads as TGTGCCAGCACCACCGGCGGGAGGTGGGACTACGAGCAGTACTTC. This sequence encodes CASTTGGRWDYEQYF.

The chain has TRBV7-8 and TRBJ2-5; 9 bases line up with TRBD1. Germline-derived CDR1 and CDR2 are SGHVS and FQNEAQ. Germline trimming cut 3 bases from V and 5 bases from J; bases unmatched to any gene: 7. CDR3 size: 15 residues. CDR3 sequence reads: CASSFGQGQGETQYF. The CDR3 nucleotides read TGTGCCAGCAGCTTCGGACAGGGGCAAGGGGAGACCCAGTACTTC. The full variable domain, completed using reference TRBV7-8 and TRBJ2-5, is GAGVSQSPRYKVAKRGQDVALRCDPISGHVSLFWYQQALGQGPEFLTYFQNEAQLDKSGLPSDRFFAERPEGSVSTLKIQRTQQEDSAVYLCASSFGQGQGETQYFGPGTRLLVL.

The CDR3 here is CASAPVALSTDTQYF. The CDR3 DNA reads as TGTGCCAGCGCCCCTGTTGCGCTAAGCACAGATACGCAGTATTTT. The chain uses TRBV2 and TRBJ2-3; D unresolved. Germline V CDR1 and CDR2: SNHLY, FYNNEI. Trimming pared 8 bases from V and 0 bases from J, leaving 15 bases between. This CDR3 is built from 15 residues.

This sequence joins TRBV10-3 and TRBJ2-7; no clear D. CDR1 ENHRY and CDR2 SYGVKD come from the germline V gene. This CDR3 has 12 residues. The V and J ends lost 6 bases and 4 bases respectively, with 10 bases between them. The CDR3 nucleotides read TGTGCCATCAGACCCCACGAGTACGAGCAGTACTTC. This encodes CAIRPHEYEQYF.

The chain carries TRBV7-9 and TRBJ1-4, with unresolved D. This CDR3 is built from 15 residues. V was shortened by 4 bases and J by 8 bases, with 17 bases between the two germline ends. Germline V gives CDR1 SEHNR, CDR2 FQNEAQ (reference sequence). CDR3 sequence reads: CASSYREGRREKLFF. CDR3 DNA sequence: TGTGCCAGCAGCTACCGGGAGGGAAGGAGGGAAAAACTGTTTTTT.

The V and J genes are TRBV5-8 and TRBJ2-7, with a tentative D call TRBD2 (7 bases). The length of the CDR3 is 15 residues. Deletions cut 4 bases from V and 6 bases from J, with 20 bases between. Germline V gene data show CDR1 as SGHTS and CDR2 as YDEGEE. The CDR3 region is CASSQRQGRVGEQYF. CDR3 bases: TGTGCCAGCAGCCAGAGGCAGGGGAGGGTAGGCGAGCAGTACTTC.

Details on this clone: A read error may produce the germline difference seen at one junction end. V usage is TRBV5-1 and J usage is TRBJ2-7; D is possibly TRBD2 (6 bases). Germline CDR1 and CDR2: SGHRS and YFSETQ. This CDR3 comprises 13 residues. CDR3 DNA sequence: TGCGCCAGCAGGTTGGAGGAGGGCCCCAAGCAGTACTTC. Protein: CASRLEEGPKQYF. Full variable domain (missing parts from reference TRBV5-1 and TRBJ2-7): KAGVTQTPRYLIKTRGQQVTLSCSPISGHRSVSWYQQTPGQGLQFLFEYFSETQRNKGNFPGRFSGRQFSNSRSEMNVSTLELGDSALYLCASRLEEGPKQYFGPGTRLTVT.

CDR3 in amino acids: CASSDLQGMGGKLFF. CDR3 in DNA: TGTGCCAGCAGTGATTTACAGGGCATGGGTGGAAAACTGTTTTTT. The chain is built from TRBV27 and TRBJ1-4, with D perhaps TRBD1 (6 bases). V was cut by 5 bases and J by 10 bases, with 20 bases left in between. The V gene's germline CDR1 is MNHEY and CDR2 SMNVEV (reference sequence). CDR3 length: 15 amino acids.